The next 7 T cell receptor beta chains were all read from a single sample in a study of low-dose radiotherapy and immunotherapy resistance in tumors. TRAV- and TRBV-specific primers primed first-strand cDNA, covering alpha and beta chains. Amplification of TCRs used a constant-region primer and V-primer adapter for 20 PCR cycles. TCRdb used MiXCR to reprocess the reads, holding one entry per CDR3 protein. Of fewer than 110,000 distinct CDR3 sequences listed, under 25% were seen once; the top ten hold over 4%. Regarding time point: after trial treatment. As for treatment: LDRT plus nivolumab, ipilimumab, low-dose cyclophosphamide and aspirin (RACIN trial). The material was PBMCs, obtained after low-dose radiotherapy plus immunotherapy. The receptors derive from a male donor with prostate cancer.

This clonotype was observed at least ten times. This chain joins TRBV5-1 and TRBJ1-6; D gene unclear. CDR3 size: 14 residues. Trimming cost V 4 bases and J 5 bases, with 10 bases left between them. Germline assignment: CDR1 SGHRS and CDR2 YFSETQ. CDR3 nucleotide sequence: TGCGCCAGCAGCGTTGAAGGGAATAATTCACCCCTCCACTTT. As protein: CASSVEGNNSPLHF.

There are many counts of this clonotype. V gene TRBV19 combines with J gene TRBJ2-5, with 7 bases matching TRBD2. The germline CDR1 and CDR2 sequences are LNHDA and SQIVND (reference sequence). This CDR3 has 14 amino acids. V lost 4 bases, J lost 5 bases, and 7 bases stayed unmatched. The chain's CDR3 is CASSKGGAQETQYF. CDR3 coding DNA: TGTGCCAGTAGTAAGGGAGGGGCCCAGGAGACCCAGTACTTC.

This clonotype occurred many times. The chain employs TRBV6-2 or TRBV6-3 and TRBJ2-7, with D tentatively TRBD2 (7 bases). The CDR3 is made up of 16 amino acids. The germline CDR1 and CDR2 sequences are MNHEY and SVGEGT. V lost 2 bases and J 2 bases, leaving 16 bases between the germline ends. The CDR3 DNA is TGTGCCAGCAGTTACGCTCCTCGGGGGGCCCCCTACGAGCAGTACTTC. This encodes CASSYAPRGAPYEQYF.

This clonotype was seen only a few times. A far larger clone is only one base removed, so a read error is likely. The V and J genes are TRBV2 and TRBJ2-7, with 7 bases fitting TRBD2. The junction had 7 bases not matched to a gene; V was cut back by 4 bases and J by 7 bases. The CDR3 loop spans 13 amino acids. From germline, CDR1 is SNHLY and CDR2 FYNNEI. The CDR3 protein is CASSVGGGREQYF. The CDR3 DNA sequence: TGTGCCAGCAGTGTGGGGGGGGGACGTGAGCAGTACTTC.

About this clonotype: This sequence is one base from a far larger clone and is likely a read error. The V and J genes are TRBV6-5 and TRBJ2-7, with 11 bases fitting TRBD1. CDR1 MNHEY and CDR2 SVGAGI come from the germline V gene. The CDR3 covers 12 residues. With V trimmed by 8 bases and J by 7 bases, 4 bases remained unmatched. The CDR3 region has the DNA TGTGCCAGCCGGACAGGGGGCTTTGAGCAGTACTTC. It is translated as CASRTGGFEQYF.

This clonotype has a count of ten or more. This rearrangement joins TRBV13 to TRBJ2-1; 9 positions agree with TRBD1. The CDR3 sequence is 15 residues long. V dropped 5 bases and J dropped 4; count of bases not matched to a gene: 6. Germline lookup yields CDR1 PRHDT and CDR2 FYEKMQ (reference sequence). The CDR3 sequence: CASSRWTGVYNEQFF. In DNA form, the CDR3 reads TGTGCCAGCAGCCGATGGACAGGGGTTTACAATGAGCAGTTCTTC.

In regard to this clonotype: A much larger clonotype is one base distant, so this may be a read error. This chain connects TRBV5-3 to TRBJ1-5; D remains ambiguous. TRBV5-3 is treated as an ORF (open reading frame) with a function not yet certain. The length of the CDR3 is 15 residues. The CDR3 loop is CASSLRGYSNQPQHF. The CDR3, as DNA: TGTGCCAGCAGCTTACGAGGGTATAGCAATCAGCCCCAGCATTTT.